The 28 T cell receptor beta chains listed next were all sequenced from one sample in a study of beta chain features in type 1 diabetes. What was sequenced were expressed TCRB transcripts, since all of the isolated RNA had been reverse transcribed. Assay: immunoSEQ multiplex PCR; the TCRdb copy retains only in-frame clones and omits some. This sample has around 70,000 clones, with nearly 50% found just once. Their cognate antigens are unknown. Whole-study findings and limits: Moderate yet significant TCRB CDR3 shortening was seen in Type 1 diabetes patients in all four CD4+ subsets.

Specimen: central memory CD4+ T cells from blood. The receptors here all came from a young man with type 1 diabetes.

V usage is TRBV5-8 and J usage is TRBJ2-3; D might be TRBD1 (6 bases). Germline assignment: CDR1 SGHTS and CDR2 YDEGEE. CDR3 length: 15 residues. With 4 bases removed from V and 1 base from J, the gap between germline ends came to 13 bases. CDR3 region: CASSAGAGGTDTQYF. The CDR3 bases are TGTGCCAGCAGCGCAGGGGCAGGGGGCACAGATACGCAGTATTTT.

The rearrangement joins TRBV5-5 to TRBJ2-1, with TRBD1 matching 9 bases. This CDR3 is built from 15 residues. J was trimmed by 6 bases and V by 2 bases; bases with no gene match: 6. Germline CDR1 SGHKS, CDR2 YYEKEE (reference sequence). The CDR3 coding sequence is TGTGCCAGCAGCTTCGGGACAGGGTTCCTCAATGAGCAGTTCTTC. It yields the protein CASSFGTGFLNEQFF.

The chain links TRBV5-4 to TRBJ2-3; D unclear. The ends were cut back, 1 base at V and 3 bases at J, with 12 bases in the middle. CDR1 is SGHNT and CDR2 is YYREEE in the germline V gene (reference sequence). The CDR3 runs to 15 residues. This chain's CDR3 is CASSLKELQTDTQYF. CDR3 bases: TGTGCCAGCAGCTTGAAGGAGTTACAAACAGATACGCAGTATTTT.

The chain recombines TRBV7-2 with TRBJ2-2; 7 positions match TRBD1. This CDR3 is built from 13 residues. The ends lost 5 bases at V and 6 bases at J; junction bases unmatched: 3. From germline, CDR1 is SGHTA and CDR2 FQGNSA. Here the CDR3 reads CASSNQGAGELFF. The CDR3 nucleotides are TGTGCCAGCAGCAACCAGGGGGCCGGGGAGCTGTTTTTT.

The chain couples TRBV14 to TRBJ2-5; 8 bases match TRBD1. Per germline, CDR1 SGHDN and CDR2 FVKESK. This CDR3 has 15 residues. V dropped 4 bases and J dropped 5; count of bases not matched to a gene: 9. CDR3 sequence (DNA): TGTGCCAGCAGCCCGACAGGGGTACTTGGGGAGACCCAGTACTTC. Residues: CASSPTGVLGETQYF.

The sample holds a few counts of this clone. The V and J genes are TRBV2 and TRBJ2-3; a possible D gene is TRBD2 (5 bases). The CDR3 contains 11 residues. The germline V gene has CDR1 SNHLY and CDR2 FYNNEI. Between the trimmed V and J ends, which lost 6 bases and 8 bases, there was a span of 9 bases. This CDR3 reads CASRSGGTQYF. CDR3 nucleotides: TGTGCCAGCAGGTCTGGAGGTACGCAGTATTTT.

The V call is TRBV5-1, the J call TRBJ1-2; maybe TRBD1 (5 bases). Per the germline V gene, CDR1 is SGHRS and CDR2 is YFSETQ. The V and J ends lost 4 bases and 7 bases respectively, with 20 bases between them. CDR3 size: 15 residues. The CDR3 loop reads CASSEGGGRVLGYTF. The CDR3, as DNA: TGCGCCAGCAGCGAAGGCGGTGGCAGGGTCCTTGGCTACACCTTC. Based on the CDR3 plus reference TRBV5-1 and TRBJ1-2, the full variable domain is KAGVTQTPRYLIKTRGQQVTLSCSPISGHRSVSWYQQTPGQGLQFLFEYFSETQRNKGNFPGRFSGRQFSNSRSEMNVSTLELGDSALYLCASSEGGGRVLGYTFGSGTRLTVV.

V and J are TRBV5-1 and TRBJ2-1, with 16 positions matching TRBD2. The CDR3 is 18 amino acids. V lost 4 bases, J lost 4 bases, and 8 bases stayed unmatched. Germline V gives CDR1 SGHRS, CDR2 YFSETQ. The CDR3 DNA is TGCGCCAGCAGCATCGGGACTAGCGGGAGGGGGGGATACAATGAGCAGTTCTTC. Translating it yields CASSIGTSGRGGYNEQFF.

This clone was picked up a small number of times. This chain joins TRBV12-5 and TRBJ1-1, with D uncertain. V was cut by 5 bases and J by 4 bases, with 8 bases left in between. The germline V gene encodes CDR1 LGHNT and CDR2 FRNRAP. CDR3 size: 12 residues. The CDR3 sequence is CASGHDTTEAFF. The CDR3 DNA is TGTGCTAGTGGTCATGACACCACTGAAGCTTTCTTT.

This clone was counted between two and nine times. This chain connects TRBV4-2 to TRBJ2-3; weak D call: TRBD2 (6 bases). The germline gives CDR1 LGHNA, CDR2 YNFKEQ. CDR3 length: 16 residues. Trimming removed 4 bases at V and 0 bases at J, with 14 bases between. The CDR3 nucleotides are TGTGCCAGCAGCCCACTGAGCGGGTCTAGCACAGATACGCAGTATTTT. It specifies CASSPLSGSSTDTQYF.

The sample holds a few counts of this clone. This sequence joins TRBV5-1 and TRBJ1-1; 9 nucleotides agree with TRBD1. CDR1 is SGHRS, CDR2 YFSETQ, per germline. Germline trimming cut 0 bases from V and 7 bases from J; bases unmatched to any gene: 4. CDR3 length equals 14 residues. In DNA form, the CDR3 reads TGCGCCAGCAGCTTGGGGGACAGGGTAGGTGAAGCTTTCTTT. Residues: CASSLGDRVGEAFF.

The chain combines TRBV5-4 with TRBJ2-5, with D hard to call. Germline V lookup: CDR1 SGHNT, CDR2 YYREEE (reference sequence). V gave up 4 bases and J gave up 0 bases, with 10 bases separating them. The CDR3 is made up of 14 amino acids. The CDR3 nucleotides read TGTGCCAGCAGCGGAGACGGTCACCAAGAGACCCAGTACTTC. Translation gives CASSGDGHQETQYF. Full variable domain (missing parts from reference TRBV5-4 and TRBJ2-5): ETGVTQSPTHLIKTRGQQVTLRCSSQSGHNTVSWYQQALGQGPQFIFQYYREEENGRGNFPPRFSGLQFPNYSSELNVNALELDDSALYLCASSGDGHQETQYFGPGTRLLVL.

This clone was recorded a few times. The V gene is TRBV5-8, the J gene TRBJ2-7; TRBD2 matches 10 bases. Looked up from germline, CDR1 is SGHTS and CDR2 is YDEGEE. This CDR3 comprises 14 residues. V dropped 6 bases and J dropped 4; count of bases not matched to a gene: 7. The CDR3 reads CASNSLAGGYEQYF. The CDR3 coding sequence is TGTGCCAGCAACTCCTTAGCGGGAGGTTACGAGCAGTACTTC.

V is TRBV10-1 and J is TRBJ2-1; 11 positions agree with TRBD2. CDR1 WNHNN and CDR2 SYGVQD come from the germline V gene (reference sequence). The CDR3 consists of 15 residues. Trimming at V came to 4 bases and at J to 5 bases, leaving 4 bases not matched to a gene. CDR3 amino acids: CASSGGLAADNEQFF. The DNA for the CDR3 is TGCGCCAGCAGTGGGGGACTAGCGGCAGACAATGAGCAGTTCTTC.

This clone was seen a handful of times. The chain is built from TRBV6-5 and TRBJ2-7; D may be TRBD1 (5 bases). The V end was cut by 0 bases, the J end by 5 bases, with 14 bases between. This CDR3 comprises 15 residues. Germline V gene data show CDR1 as MNHEY and CDR2 as SVGAGI. The CDR3 here is CASSYSRGRSDEQYF. The CDR3 coding sequence is TGTGCCAGCAGTTACTCAAGGGGCCGGAGTGACGAGCAGTACTTC.

The gene calls are TRBV6-1 and TRBJ1-6; D might be TRBD1 (6 bases). V lost 4 bases and J 7 bases, leaving 14 bases between the germline ends. The CDR3 is made up of 15 amino acids. Germline V gene data show CDR1 as MNHNS and CDR2 as SASEGT. The CDR3 sequence is CASSAGPQGNSPLHF. The CDR3 DNA follows: TGTGCCAGCAGTGCGGGTCCCCAGGGGAATTCACCCCTCCACTTT.

In this sample, this clone turned up a few times. The V call is TRBV5-6, the J call TRBJ2-2; TRBD1 is a possible D gene (5 bases). The CDR3 consists of 14 residues. The V end was cut by 1 base, the J end by 4 bases, with 8 bases between. Looked up from germline, CDR1 is SGHDT and CDR2 is YYEEEE. The CDR3 nucleotides read TGTGCCAGCAGCTTGTGGACAAGCACCGGGGAGCTGTTTTTT. It yields the protein CASSLWTSTGELFF.

This clone was seen at least ten times. The chain uses TRBV6-1 and TRBJ1-6; 7 bases align to TRBD1. V shed 1 base, J shed 8 bases, and the junction held 5 bases outside the gene matches. In germline, CDR1 is MNHNS, CDR2 SASEGT. The CDR3 has 15 amino acids. CDR3 nucleotide sequence: TGTGCCAGCAGTGAAGGACAGGGACGGCATTCACCCCTCCACTTT. Translating it yields CASSEGQGRHSPLHF.

The chain combines TRBV19 with TRBJ2-7; D uncertain. CDR1 and CDR2 (germline): LNHDA, SQIVND (reference sequence). The CDR3 is 14 residues long. V dropped 3 bases and J dropped 0 bases, with 9 bases sitting between them. In nucleotides, the CDR3 is TGTGCCAGTAGTATCAGATTAAGCTCCTACGAGCAGTACTTC. Residues: CASSIRLSSYEQYF. Complete variable domain (other parts from reference TRBV19 and TRBJ2-7): DGGITQSPKYLFRKEGQNVTLSCEQNLNHDAMYWYRQDPGQGLRLIYYSQIVNDFQKGDIAEGYSVSREKKESFPLTVTSAQKNPTAFYLCASSIRLSSYEQYFGPGTRLTVT.

This clone was observed a handful of times. The J gene is TRBJ2-1, the V gene TRBV5-1; no definite D call. Trimming removed 0 bases from V and 4 bases from J, with 8 bases in between. The germline CDR1 and CDR2 sequences are SGHRS and YFSETQ. This CDR3 comprises 14 residues. The CDR3: CASSLEQTYNEQFF. CDR3 nucleotide sequence: TGCGCCAGCAGCTTGGAGCAGACTTACAATGAGCAGTTCTTC. Variable domain in full (rest from reference TRBV5-1 and TRBJ2-1): KAGVTQTPRYLIKTRGQQVTLSCSPISGHRSVSWYQQTPGQGLQFLFEYFSETQRNKGNFPGRFSGRQFSNSRSEMNVSTLELGDSALYLCASSLEQTYNEQFFGPGTRLTVL.

The rearrangement uses TRBV5-1 and TRBJ1-6; 9 nucleotides match TRBD1. V lost 4 bases and J lost 7; bases outside the gene matches: 9. The CDR3 totals 16 residues. Germline V CDR1 and CDR2: SGHRS, YFSETQ. CDR3 DNA: TGCGCCAGCAGCCCGAGCCCGGGACAGGGAAATTCACCCCTCCACTTT. Translation gives CASSPSPGQGNSPLHF.

This clone was counted only a few times. The chain uses TRBV7-9 and TRBJ1-2; a possible D gene is TRBD1 (5 bases). The V end lost 1 base, the J end lost 3 bases, and 15 bases lay between the germline ends. Germline CDR1 is SEHNR and CDR2 is FQNEAQ (reference sequence). CDR3 size: 16 residues. The CDR3 coding sequence is TGTGCCAGCAGCTTAGGTGACAGTCTCCCCTACTATGGCTACACCTTC. It encodes CASSLGDSLPYYGYTF.

The chain joins TRBV11-1 to TRBJ2-5, with TRBD2 identical over 10 bases. The DNA end lines up better with TRBJ2-7; the J call may be wrong. In germline, CDR1 is SGHAT, CDR2 FQDESV (reference sequence). This CDR3 contains 14 residues. DNA for the CDR3: TGTGCCAGCAGCTCGATAGCGGGAGGTTACGAGCAGTACTTC. Translating gives CASSSIAGGYEQYF.

This rearrangement joins TRBV6-1 to TRBJ1-5; no clear D gene. Germline CDR1 reads MNHNS; CDR2 reads SASEGT. This CDR3 comprises 11 residues. V was trimmed by 6 bases and J by 4 bases, leaving 4 bases between them. The CDR3 sequence is CASRHNQPQHF. In DNA form, the CDR3 reads TGTGCCAGCAGACATAATCAGCCCCAGCATTTT.

This chain uses TRBV4-1 with TRBJ2-5; the match to TRBD1 covers 10 bases. This CDR3 has 17 residues. Germline V lookup: CDR1 MGHRA, CDR2 YSYEKL. V lost 0 bases to trimming and J lost 5 bases; unmatched junction nucleotides: 9. The CDR3 loop reads CASSQDSPGQGRETQYF. CDR3 nucleotides: TGCGCCAGCAGCCAAGATTCCCCGGGACAGGGGAGGGAGACCCAGTACTTC.

This clone was picked up a small number of times. The rearrangement links TRBV6-5 to TRBJ2-7; 9 bases agree with TRBD1. The CDR3 totals 14 residues. V lost 8 bases and J lost 5; bases outside the gene matches: 10. Germline CDR1 reads MNHEY; CDR2 reads SVGAGI. CDR3 DNA sequence: TGTGCCAGCTCTAGTGGACAGGGGATCAACGAGCAGTACTTC. Its protein is CASSSGQGINEQYF.

J is TRBJ2-3 and V is TRBV7-9; 11 positions agree with TRBD2. Germline V gives CDR1 SEHNR, CDR2 FQNEAQ (reference sequence). V trimming: 4 bases; J trimming: 4 bases; junction bases outside the gene matches: 13. This CDR3 region has 18 residues. The chain's CDR3 is CASSSPYRLAGKSDTQYF. DNA for the CDR3: TGTGCCAGCAGCTCCCCTTACCGACTAGCGGGGAAGTCAGATACGCAGTATTTT.

V and J are TRBV4-1 and TRBJ1-5, with unresolved D. This CDR3 is 15 amino acids long. Germline CDR1 and CDR2: MGHRA and YSYEKL. Deletions cut 1 base from V and 3 bases from J, with 10 bases between. CDR3 residues: CASSQGQALNQPQHF. The DNA of the CDR3 is TGCGCCAGCAGCCAAGGCCAGGCGCTCAATCAGCCCCAGCATTTT.